This T cell receptor (beta chain) originates from a study of blood T cell repertoires in COVID-19. About the study: The analysed material was cDNA or gDNA that came from T cells, B-cell-depleted T cells, or PBMCs.

Libraries were prepared by immunoSEQ multiplex PCR; TCRdb keeps only in-frame clonotypes and omits some of them. The data hold over 200,000 clones, with around nine tenths observed a single time. There are 20 residues in the CDR3. The germline gives CDR1 LNHDA, CDR2 SQIVND (reference sequence). V was pared by 3 bases and J by 0 bases, with 19 bases of the junction left unmatched. Sequencing input: peripheral blood. The receptor's source is a woman in her 40s with acute or convalescent COVID-19. The rearrangement joins TRBV19 to TRBJ1-2; TRBD1 agrees at 7 bases. This CDR3 is CASSIPNPPGQNLANYGYTF. Here the CDR3 DNA reads TGTGCCAGTAGTATCCCCAACCCGCCGGGACAGAATTTAGCTAACTATGGCTACACCTTC.